This TCR beta chain was profiled in a study of human thymus T cells. Study observations and caveats: There appeared to be biased usage of V and J genes in thymic and blood repertoires. There were highly overlapping thymic repertoires among unrelated individuals, as related research reported.

Resected material from corrective heart surgery provided the thymus tissue analysed. Donors were healthy Finnish babies undergoing corrective operations for congenital heart defects. Of note for this clone: Its specificity is not known.

The V segment lost 0 bases and the J segment 3 bases; nucleotides outside the gene matches: 1. Germline V CDR1 and CDR2: LGHNA, YNFKEQ. The CDR3 loop spans 16 amino acids. Sequencing used immunoSEQ multiplex PCR; TCRdb keeps in-frame clones, though not all of them. The sample has tens of thousands of clones, approximately 97% seen once. The TCR originated in a boy in the first two years of life with a congenital heart defect but otherwise immunologically healthy. The sample consisted of thymus tissue. The chain employs TRBV4-2 and TRBJ2-7; 14 bases fit TRBD2. CDR3: CASSQEGTSGGYEQYF. CDR3 DNA sequence: TGTGCCAGCAGCCAAGAAGGGACTAGCGGGGGCTACGAGCAGTACTTC.